The clone carrying this T cell receptor beta chain showed up just a few times. A junction boundary mismatches the germline segment, possibly from a read error. These data come from a study of tumor-infiltrating lymphocytes in primary liver carcinoma. Study summary: Staging placed the tumors at T1-T3 N0M0, and they measured about 4 to 11 cm across. There were roughly 3.65 to 7.5 million productive TCRbeta reads per sample, a yield similar across tissue types.

A primer in the constant region served to generate TCR beta cDNA from about 480 ng of total RNA. ARM-PCR, slightly modified, supplied the TCR beta libraries through three nested multiplex PCR rounds. MiXCR, run by TCRdb on the multiplex PCR reads, gives a single entry per CDR3 protein. The sample lists around 330,000 distinct CDR3 sequences, less than 75% occurring once. Germline DNA was also extracted, and blood RNA was taken from unsorted whole blood. Patients had chronic HBV infection and were treatment-naive. Peripheral blood, roughly 4 milliliters, was collected prior to surgery. The TCR comes from a man between 35 and 55 years old with primary liver carcinoma and hepatitis B virus infection. The sequenced material came from peripheral blood.

The CDR3 reads CTSSLQGGRFF. In DNA form, the CDR3 reads TGTACCAGCAGCTTACAGGGAGGGAGATTCTTC. This chain links TRBV11-3 with TRBJ2-1; a possible D gene is TRBD2 (7 bases). The CDR3 totals 11 residues. CDR1 and CDR2 (germline): SGHNT, YENEEA.